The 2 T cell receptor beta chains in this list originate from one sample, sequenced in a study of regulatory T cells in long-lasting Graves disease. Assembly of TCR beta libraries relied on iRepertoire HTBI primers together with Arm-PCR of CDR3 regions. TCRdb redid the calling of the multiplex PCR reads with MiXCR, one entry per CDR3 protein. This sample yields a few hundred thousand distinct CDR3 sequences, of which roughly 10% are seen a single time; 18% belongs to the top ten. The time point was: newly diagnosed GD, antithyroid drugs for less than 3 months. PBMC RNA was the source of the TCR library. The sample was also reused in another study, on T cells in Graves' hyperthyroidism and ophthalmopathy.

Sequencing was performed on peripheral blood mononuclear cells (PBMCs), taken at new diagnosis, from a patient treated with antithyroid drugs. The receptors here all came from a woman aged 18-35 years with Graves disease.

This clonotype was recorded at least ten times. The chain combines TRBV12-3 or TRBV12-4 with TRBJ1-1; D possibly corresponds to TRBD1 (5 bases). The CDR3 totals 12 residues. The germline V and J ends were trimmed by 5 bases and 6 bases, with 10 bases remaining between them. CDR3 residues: CASSRQRSEAFF. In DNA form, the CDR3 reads TGTGCCAGCAGTCGACAGAGATCTGAAGCTTTCTTT.

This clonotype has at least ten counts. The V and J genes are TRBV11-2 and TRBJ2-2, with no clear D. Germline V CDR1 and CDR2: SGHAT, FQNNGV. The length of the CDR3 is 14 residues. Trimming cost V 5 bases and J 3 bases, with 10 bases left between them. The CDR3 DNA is TGTGCCAGCAGCACGCAACTGCACACCGGGGAGCTGTTTTTT. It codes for CASSTQLHTGELFF.